This T cell receptor beta chain appears in the sequencing data of a study of CD8+ T cells in alopecia areata. Overall study: After 6 to 18 months of tofacitinib, follow-up continued 6 months off drug. Study-wide findings and caveats: Lesional scalp exceeded normal scalp in clonality, especially in alopecia totalis/universalis.

cDNA reverse transcribed from extracted RNA served as the sequencing template. Profiling relied on immunoSEQ multiplex PCR, and the TCRdb table lists in-frame clones only, not all of them. The sample has some 15,000 clones, about three fifths seen once; the top ten hold 9% to 15%. Those with alopecia areata gave lesional scalp punch biopsies and peripheral blood. Germline CDR1 is LNHDA and CDR2 is SQIVND (reference sequence). Trimming removed 6 bases at V and 6 bases at J, with 15 bases between. CDR3 length equals 13 residues. Details on this clone: Its antigen is still unknown.

This chain links TRBV19 with TRBJ2-7; D is unresolved. The sample consisted of skin. The TCR sequence derives from a human donor with alopecia areata. CDR3 sequence: CASSVSAALEQYF. The DNA of the CDR3 is TGTGCCAGTAGCGTTTCGGCCGCTCTCGAGCAGTACTTC.